This TCR beta chain was recovered during a study of blood T cell repertoires in COVID-19. Study-wide background: PBMCs, B-cell-depleted T cells, or T cells were the source of the cDNA or gDNA that made up the material.

Participants spanned ages about 18 to 90 years and resided in roughly 22 US areas. This CDR3 contains 15 residues. The germline CDR1 and CDR2 sequences are SGHTA and FQGTGA. V was trimmed by 0 bases and J by 4 bases, leaving 11 bases between them. Per the study methods: Amplification with reference gene primers provided the estimates of nucleated cell counts. Clones were read by immunoSEQ multiplex PCR, and TCRdb kept only the in-frame ones, dropping some. V, J and clone size derive from that table, while D and trimming were established from the DNA sequence. Of 150,000 to 200,000 clones detected, approximately 78% appear once; the ten largest clones hold around a sixth.

This TCR came from a woman in her forties or fifties who had recovered from COVID-19. The sample comprised PBMCs or T cells enriched from blood (not recorded which). The rearrangement uses TRBV7-3 and TRBJ2-3, with a possible D match to TRBD2 (6 bases). For the CDR3, the DNA is TGTGCCAGCAGCTTAACCGGAGGGACGGCAGATACGCAGTATTTT. Translating gives CASSLTGGTADTQYF.